Below, one T cell receptor (beta chain) is given with its context. The antigen remains unidentified. The data originate from a study of CD4+ T cells in melanoma. From germline, CDR1 is SGHRS and CDR2 YFSETQ. The CDR3 consists of 15 residues. The trim removed 0 bases at V and 9 bases at J, leaving 5 bases unmatched. Notes on the study in general: CD8+ T cell, macrophage and B cell function reportedly correlated with neoantigen-specific CD4+ T cells. Neoantigen-specific CD4+ T cells in melanoma reportedly had diverse differentiation states.

Libraries were prepared by immunoSEQ multiplex PCR; TCRdb keeps only in-frame clonotypes and omits some of them. The sample lists 4,500 to 6,500 clones; about 61% were seen once. The receptor comes from a human donor with melanoma. The J gene is TRBJ1-6, the V gene TRBV5-1; 8 positions agree with TRBD1. Sample: cells from a culture (not recorded whether cultured in vitro). CDR3 amino acids: CASSLEVTGVSPLHF. The CDR3 region has the DNA TGCGCCAGCAGCTTGGAAGTGACAGGGGTTTCACCCCTCCACTTT.